This T cell receptor (beta chain) was found in a study of blood T cell repertoires in COVID-19. Study-level information: Specimens from acute and convalescent COVID-19 originated in the United States, Italy and Spain. PBMCs, B-cell-depleted T cells, or T cells provided the cDNA or gDNA that made up the material.

Original processing notes: The authors estimated nucleated cell counts from reference gene primer amplification. Method: immunoSEQ multiplex PCR; TCRdb's copy keeps in-frame clones and lacks some. For V, J and clone size, that table is used; D and trimming come from the DNA. The sample has under 350,000 clones, around nine tenths seen once. Seattle researchers signed up patients amid active infection and tracked them longitudinally. This CDR3 spans 12 amino acids. V shed 3 bases and J shed 4 bases, with 7 bases lying between them. The TCR was taken from a woman aged 25 to 39 with COVID-19, enrolled during active disease. Sample: peripheral blood. This chain uses TRBV12-3 or TRBV12-4 with TRBJ2-7; D call uncertain. The CDR3 region has the DNA TGTGCCAGCAGTTTGTACGGTTACGAGCAGTACTTC. This encodes CASSLYGYEQYF.